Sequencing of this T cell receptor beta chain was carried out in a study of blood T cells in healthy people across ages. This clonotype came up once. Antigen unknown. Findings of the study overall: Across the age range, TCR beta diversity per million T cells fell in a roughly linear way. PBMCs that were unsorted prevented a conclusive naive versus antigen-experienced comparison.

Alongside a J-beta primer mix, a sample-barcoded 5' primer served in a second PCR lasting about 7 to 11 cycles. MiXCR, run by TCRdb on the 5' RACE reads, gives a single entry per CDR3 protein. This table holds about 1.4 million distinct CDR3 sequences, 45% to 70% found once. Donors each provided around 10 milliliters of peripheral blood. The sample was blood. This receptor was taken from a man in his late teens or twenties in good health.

In DNA form, the CDR3 reads TGCAGCGTTGAGGGGGCCATGTGGCCTGAAGCTTTCTTT. Translating gives CSVEGAMWPEAFF. The genes are TRBV29-1 and TRBJ1-1, with D possibly being TRBD1 (6 bases). Germline V gene lookup returns CDR1 SQVTM and CDR2 ANQGSEA. Trimming pared 3 bases from V and 6 bases from J, leaving 14 bases between. This CDR3 comprises 13 residues. Based on the CDR3 plus reference TRBV29-1 and TRBJ1-1, the full variable domain is SAVISQKPSRDICQRGTSLTIQCQVDSQVTMMFWYRQQPGQSLTLIATANQGSEATYESGFVIDKFPISRPNLTFSTLTVSNMSPEDSSIYLCSVEGAMWPEAFFGQGTRLTVV.